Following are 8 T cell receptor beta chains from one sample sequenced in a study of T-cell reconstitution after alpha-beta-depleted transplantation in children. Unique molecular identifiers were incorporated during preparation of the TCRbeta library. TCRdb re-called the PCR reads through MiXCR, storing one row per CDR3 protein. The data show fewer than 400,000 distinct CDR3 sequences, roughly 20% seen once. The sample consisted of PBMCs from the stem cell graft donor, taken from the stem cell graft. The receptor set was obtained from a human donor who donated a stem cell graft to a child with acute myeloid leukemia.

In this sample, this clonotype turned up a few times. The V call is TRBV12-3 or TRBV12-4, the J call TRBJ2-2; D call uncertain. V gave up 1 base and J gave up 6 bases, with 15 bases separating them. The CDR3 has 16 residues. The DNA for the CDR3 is TGTGCCAGCAGTTTAGTGGCCCCTGAAATGCCCGGGGAGCTGTTTTTT. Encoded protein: CASSLVAPEMPGELFF.

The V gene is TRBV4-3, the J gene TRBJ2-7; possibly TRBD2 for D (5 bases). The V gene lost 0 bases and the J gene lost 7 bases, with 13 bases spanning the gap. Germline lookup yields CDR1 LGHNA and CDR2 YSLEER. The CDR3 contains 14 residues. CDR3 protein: CASSQDREGREQYF. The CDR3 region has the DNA TGCGCCAGCAGCCAAGATCGTGAGGGTAGGGAGCAGTACTTC.

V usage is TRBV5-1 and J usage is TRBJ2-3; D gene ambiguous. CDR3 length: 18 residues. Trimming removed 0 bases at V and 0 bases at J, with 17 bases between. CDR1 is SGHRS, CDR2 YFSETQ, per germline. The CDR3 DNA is TGCGCCAGCAGCTTGGGCACCAGGAGCGACCTAAGCACAGATACGCAGTATTTT. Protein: CASSLGTRSDLSTDTQYF.

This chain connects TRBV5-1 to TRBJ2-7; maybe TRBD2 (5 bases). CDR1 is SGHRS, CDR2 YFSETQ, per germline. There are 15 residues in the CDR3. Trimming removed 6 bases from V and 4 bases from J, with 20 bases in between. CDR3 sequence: CASKRSSGNSYEQYF. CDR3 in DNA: TGCGCCAGCAAGAGGTCCTCCGGGAATTCTTACGAGCAGTACTTC.

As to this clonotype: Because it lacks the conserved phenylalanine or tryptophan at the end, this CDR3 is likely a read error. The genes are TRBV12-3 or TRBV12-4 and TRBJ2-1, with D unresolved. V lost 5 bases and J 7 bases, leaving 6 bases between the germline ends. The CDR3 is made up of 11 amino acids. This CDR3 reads CASSPINEQFC. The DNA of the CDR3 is TGTGCCAGCAGTCCGATTAATGAGCAGTTCTGC.

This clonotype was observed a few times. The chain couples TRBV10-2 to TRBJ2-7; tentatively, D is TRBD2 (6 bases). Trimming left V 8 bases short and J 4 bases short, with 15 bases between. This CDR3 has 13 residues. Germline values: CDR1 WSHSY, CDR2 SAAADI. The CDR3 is CASRFGGEYEQYF. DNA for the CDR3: TGCGCCAGCCGCTTCGGAGGGGAATACGAGCAGTACTTC.

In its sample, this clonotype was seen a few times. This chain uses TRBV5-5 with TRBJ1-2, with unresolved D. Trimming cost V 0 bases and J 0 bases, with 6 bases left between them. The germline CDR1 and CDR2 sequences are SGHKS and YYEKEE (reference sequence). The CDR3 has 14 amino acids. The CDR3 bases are TGTGCCAGCAGCTTGGAACGGACTAACTATGGCTACACCTTC. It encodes CASSLERTNYGYTF.

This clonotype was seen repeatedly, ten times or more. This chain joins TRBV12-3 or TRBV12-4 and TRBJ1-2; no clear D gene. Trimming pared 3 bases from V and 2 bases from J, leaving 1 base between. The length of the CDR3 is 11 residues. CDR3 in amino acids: CASSLNYGYTF. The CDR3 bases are TGTGCCAGCAGTTTGAACTATGGCTACACCTTC.